This record concerns one TCR beta chain sequence. Antigen unknown. The record originates from a study of CD8 T cells in Susac syndrome. Germline assignment: CDR1 LNHDA and CDR2 SQIVND (reference sequence). Trimming removed 6 bases from V and 2 bases from J; junction bases left unmatched: 5. The CDR3 runs to 14 residues. The RNA input was about 0.45 to 1 ug, and it was reverse transcribed with random hexamers. Amplification of the TCR beta CDR3 was carried out by immunoSEQ multiplex PCR, which spanned a total of 54 Vbeta and 13 Jbeta segments. Each CDR3 protein is one row after TCRdb ran MiXCR on the immunoSEQ multiplex PCR reads. The repertoire has about 300,000 distinct CDR3 sequences, 90% to 95% of them found once; the top ten carry about 0.063%. Regarding the study as a whole: The study conceded that relatively few individuals underwent its TCR sequencing and HLA analysis.

TCR beta was sequenced from blood CD8+ and CD4+ T cells. The V and J genes are TRBV19 and TRBJ2-3; 7 bases are a match to TRBD2. Source material: CD4+ T cells from PBMCs. This receptor was obtained from a human donor with multiple sclerosis. The CDR3 reads CASRYSGNTDTQYF. In DNA, the CDR3 is TGTGCCAGTAGATACAGCGGGAACACAGATACGCAGTATTTT.